Below, 7 T cell receptor beta chains from the same sample are listed, as sequenced in a study of blood T cell repertoires in COVID-19. Only in-frame clones appear in the TCRdb table, and some are missing; sequencing was by immunoSEQ multiplex PCR. The data contain around 100,000 clones, roughly 90% of them singletons. The sample was peripheral blood. The source of these receptors is a man aged 50 to 60 with active COVID-19.

The chain employs TRBV7-2 and TRBJ2-2; 8 bases fit TRBD2. The V segment lost 5 bases and the J segment 0 bases; nucleotides outside the gene matches: 5. The V gene's germline CDR1 is SGHTA and CDR2 FQGNSA. This CDR3 region has 16 residues. The CDR3 nucleotides read TGTGCCAGCAGCCTACGACTAGCGTCGAACACCGGGGAGCTGTTTTTT. Protein: CASSLRLASNTGELFF.

This clone has only one observation. The chain links TRBV5-4 to TRBJ2-3, with TRBD1 matching over 8 bases. Germline V lookup: CDR1 SGHNT, CDR2 YYREEE (reference sequence). The CDR3 is 16 amino acids. The V segment lost 4 bases and the J segment 3 bases; nucleotides outside the gene matches: 10. The CDR3 DNA sequence: TGTGCCAGCAGCCCCGGACAGGGATACCGGACAGATACGCAGTATTTT. The encoded protein is CASSPGQGYRTDTQYF. Using reference TRBV5-4 and TRBJ2-3 for the parts outside the CDR3, the full variable domain is ETGVTQSPTHLIKTRGQQVTLRCSSQSGHNTVSWYQQALGQGPQFIFQYYREEENGRGNFPPRFSGLQFPNYSSELNVNALELDDSALYLCASSPGQGYRTDTQYFGPGTRLTVL.

The chain is built from TRBV9 and TRBJ2-1; 8 bases align to TRBD2. The ends lost 4 bases at V and 6 bases at J; junction bases unmatched: 9. Looked up from germline, CDR1 is SGDLS and CDR2 is YYNGEE. The CDR3 spans 15 residues. This chain's CDR3 is CASSPRPGGVNEQFF. As DNA, the CDR3 is TGTGCCAGCAGCCCCCGGCCGGGGGGGGTCAATGAGCAGTTCTTC.

This clone was seen only once. V and J are TRBV4-1 and TRBJ1-1; 8 bases align to TRBD1. Germline loops: CDR1 MGHRA, CDR2 YSYEKL. CDR3 size: 14 residues. The ends lost 4 bases at V and 1 base at J; junction bases unmatched: 2. The CDR3 region is CASSPDRANTEAFF. The DNA of the CDR3 is TGCGCCAGCAGCCCGGACAGGGCGAACACTGAAGCTTTCTTT.

The chain employs TRBV19 and TRBJ2-7; a weak D match, TRBD1 (5 bases). The germline CDR1 and CDR2 sequences are LNHDA and SQIVND (reference sequence). V lost 4 bases to trimming and J lost 0 bases, with 13 bases between them. The CDR3 contains 15 residues. The CDR3 DNA is TGTGCCAGTAGTAAGGCAGGGCAGAGCTCCTACGAGCAGTACTTC. It encodes CASSKAGQSSYEQYF.

This clone has only one observation. J is TRBJ2-7 and V is TRBV5-1, with a possible D match to TRBD2 (5 bases). V was trimmed by 4 bases and J by 1 base, leaving 15 bases between them. CDR3 length equals 15 residues. Germline CDR1 is SGHRS and CDR2 is YFSETQ. CDR3 in DNA: TGCGCCAGCAGCCCGGCCCGGGGAGAATCCTACGAGCAGTACTTC. It yields the protein CASSPARGESYEQYF.

The chain employs TRBV27 and TRBJ2-5; D unclear. This CDR3 is 14 amino acids long. Germline V gene lookup returns CDR1 MNHEY and CDR2 SMNVEV (reference sequence). Trimming took off 0 bases at V and 5 bases at J, with 10 bases between the two ends. CDR3 protein: CASSLSTQIETQYF. The CDR3 nucleotides are TGTGCCAGCAGTTTATCAACACAGATTGAGACCCAGTACTTC.